Listed below are T cell receptor beta chains from one sample, sequenced in a study of TIL therapy for anti-PD-1-resistant metastatic lung cancer. Assay: immunoSEQ multiplex PCR; the TCRdb copy retains only in-frame clones and omits some. The table lists about 60,000 clones, roughly two thirds of them singletons. Sequenced material: blood, taken at baseline. The receptor source for this set is a person between 30 and 80 years old with non-small cell lung cancer. Each CDR3 is given with its conserved first and last residue. Each record gives: CDR3 length, clone size, D gene, J gene, V gene, CDR3 DNA, CDR3 protein. A D gene is named only where the DNA matches it firmly. Rows may omit the clone size; those that give it use once, few, many or a size class.

15 | - | TRBD2 | TRBJ2-5 | TRBV7-9 | TGTGCCAGCAGCTTTCTAGCGGGAGGCCCGGAGACCCAGTACTTC | CASSFLAGGPETQYF
16 | - | TRBD2 | TRBJ2-3 | TRBV5-1 | TGCGCCAGCACCCCGAGCCCTGGGGGGGACACAGATACGCAGTATTTT | CASTPSPGGDTDTQYF
15 | - | - | TRBJ1-6 | TRBV27 | TGTGCCAGCAGCTCCCCTTCGGGGGACTATTCACCCCTCCACTTT | CASSSPSGDYSPLHF
17 | few | - | TRBJ1-3 | TRBV28 | TGTGCCAGCAGTTCCGCCGGGACTATCTCATCTGGAAACACCATATATTTT | CASSSAGTISSGNTIYF
16 | - | TRBD2 | TRBJ2-7 | TRBV4-2 | TGTGCCAGCAGCCAAGATAGGAGGGAGGGAGTCTACGAGCAGTACTTC | CASSQDRREGVYEQYF
16 | - | TRBD2 | TRBJ2-1 | TRBV5-1 | TGCGCCAGCAGCTGGAGTTTAGCGGGAGGGCCCTATGAGCAGTTCTTC | CASSWSLAGGPYEQFF
15 | - | - | TRBJ2-7 | TRBV6-6 | TGTGCCAGCAGTTACTCCCCAACAGCCCTCTACGAGCAGTACTTC | CASSYSPTALYEQYF
16 | - | - | TRBJ1-5 | TRBV10-3 | TGTGCCATCAGTGAGGTCAGGGGCGGTGGCAATCAGCCCCAGCATTTT | CAISEVRGGGNQPQHF
15 | - | - | TRBJ2-1 | TRBV9 | TGTGCCAGCAGCCCCCAGGGGAACTCCTACAATGAGCAGTTCTTC | CASSPQGNSYNEQFF
11 | - | - | TRBJ1-1 | TRBV28 | TGTGCCAGCAGTTTGACTACTGAAGCTTTCTTT | CASSLTTEAFF
15 | - | TRBD1 | TRBJ1-5 | TRBV19 | TGTGCCAGTAGTGGGACAGACGGATACAATCAGCCCCAGCATTTT | CASSGTDGYNQPQHF
15 | - | TRBD2 | TRBJ2-3 | TRBV19 | TGTGCCAGTAGTACGCCTAGCGGCAACACAGATACGCAGTATTTT | CASSTPSGNTDTQYF
13 | few | - | TRBJ1-2 | TRBV6-1 | TGTGCCAGCAGTGAAGGGACGCACTATGGCTACACCTTC | CASSEGTHYGYTF
17 | - | - | TRBJ2-3 | TRBV5-1 | TGCGCCAGCAGCGGAATACTAGGGCCGTGGAGCACAGATACGCAGTATTTT | CASSGILGPWSTDTQYF
15 | - | TRBD2 | TRBJ2-3 | TRBV19 | TGTGCCAGTAGTAGGCGGGAGGGATTCACAGATACGCAGTATTTT | CASSRREGFTDTQYF
13 | - | - | TRBJ2-1 | TRBV5-1 | TGCGCCAGCAGCTCCGGGACTTTCAATGAGCAGTTCTTC | CASSSGTFNEQFF
14 | - | - | TRBJ2-3 | TRBV30 | TGTGCCTGGAGTTGGGGCGCTAGAAGGGATACGCAGTATTTT | CAWSWGARRDTQYF
13 | few | - | TRBJ2-4 | TRBV19 | TGTGCCAGTAGTATAGGCCGAGTGAGTATTCAGTACTTC | CASSIGRVSIQYF